Listed below are T cell receptor beta chains from one sample, sequenced in a study of T cell changes during pregnancy in multiple sclerosis. This table comes from immunoSEQ multiplex PCR, and its TCRdb copy is limited to in-frame clones, with some not included. The table shows tens of thousands of clones, with under 95% occurring only once. This specimen was CD8+ T cells from peripheral blood mononuclear cells, taken in the third trimester of pregnancy. The receptors shown here come from a female donor with multiple sclerosis, enrolled in a pregnancy study. Each CDR3 is given with its conserved first and last residue. D genes are given only for firm matches. Clone size is shown for a subset of rows, as once, few, many or a class of expanded clone.

CDR3nt	CDR3aa	v_gene	abundance	d_gene	j_gene	len
TGTGCCAGCCGAAACAAGACTTACGGCAATCAGCCCCAGCATTTT	CASRNKTYGNQPQHF	TRBV6-5	NA	NA	TRBJ1-5	15
TGCAGCGTTGGGATTAGGGGGGGTCCTGAAGCTTTCTTT	CSVGIRGGPEAFF	TRBV29-1	once	NA	TRBJ1-1	13
TGTGCCAGCACGGAGAAGGGGGCGCGGGGCACTGAAGCTTTCTTT	CASTEKGARGTEAFF	TRBV6-1	NA	TRBD1	TRBJ1-1	15
TGTGCCAGCAGCCTCCTGGACACCACAGCATCAACTAACTATGGCTACACCTTC	CASSLLDTTASTNYGYTF	TRBV7-9	NA	NA	TRBJ1-2	18
TGTGCCAGCAGCTTGTGGAGGAGCAATCAGCCCCAGCATTTT	CASSLWRSNQPQHF	TRBV5-6	NA	NA	TRBJ1-5	14
TGTGCCAGCAGGAAAACAGGGGAGGCCTACGAGCAGTACTTC	CASRKTGEAYEQYF	TRBV28	NA	NA	TRBJ2-7	14
TGTGCCAGCAGTTACTCGACGGCCGCGGTTTATGAGCAGTTCTTC	CASSYSTAAVYEQFF	TRBV6-6	NA	NA	TRBJ2-1	15
TGTGCCAGCAGTTACCCCCTCAGGGGGGCTCCCTACGAGCAGTACTTC	CASSYPLRGAPYEQYF	TRBV28	NA	NA	TRBJ2-7	16
TGTGCCAGCAGCCCAGGGGACTACGAGCAGTACTTC	CASSPGDYEQYF	TRBV9	NA	NA	TRBJ2-7	12
TGTGCCAGCAGTTTCCCGGGAATGGATGAGCAGTTCTTC	CASSFPGMDEQFF	TRBV27	NA	NA	TRBJ2-1	13
TGTGCCTCCAGAACCGGGACTAGCGGGAGAACGGGGAATGAGCAGTTCTTC	CASRTGTSGRTGNEQFF	TRBV27	NA	TRBD2	TRBJ2-1	17
TGTGCCAGCAGCTCTGACAGGGGCCCGGCGTACATATATTTT	CASSSDRGPAYIYF	TRBV5-4	once	TRBD1	TRBJ1-3	14
TGTGCCAGCATAGCAGGGCCCAACTACGAGCAGTACTTC	CASIAGPNYEQYF	TRBV6-1	NA	NA	TRBJ2-7	13
TGTGCCAGCAGTTTAAGGGGAAGACTGGACAGGGTGAACACTGAAGCTTTCTTT	CASSLRGRLDRVNTEAFF	TRBV28	once	TRBD1	TRBJ1-1	18
TGTGCCAGCAGTCAAACCCTTGGGACTAGCGGTTACAATGAGCAGTTCTTC	CASSQTLGTSGYNEQFF	TRBV27	NA	TRBD2	TRBJ2-1	17
TGTGCCAGTAGTACCCTCGAGGGACTCTATGGCTACACCTTC	CASSTLEGLYGYTF	TRBV19	once	NA	TRBJ1-2	14
TGTGCCAGCAGCTGGGGGGAGCGTACCGGGGAGCTGTTTTTT	CASSWGERTGELFF	TRBV5-4	NA	NA	TRBJ2-2	14
TGTGCCAGCAGTTTAGCTAGCGGGAGGTACTCCTACAATGAGCAGTTCTTC	CASSLASGRYSYNEQFF	TRBV28	NA	TRBD2	TRBJ2-1	17
TGCGCCAGCAGCCAAGGACTAGCCTACGAGCAGTACTTC	CASSQGLAYEQYF	TRBV4-1	NA	NA	TRBJ2-7	13
TGTGCCAGCAGCCTTGGACAGGGAGGACAGCCCCAGCATTTT	CASSLGQGGQPQHF	TRBV5-4	NA	TRBD1	TRBJ1-5	14
TGCGCCAGCAGCATGGGACAGACGAACACTGAAGCTTTCTTT	CASSMGQTNTEAFF	TRBV5-1	NA	TRBD1	TRBJ1-1	14
TGTGCCAGCAGCTCCGGGACAGGGGGCGAGCAGTACTTC	CASSSGTGGEQYF	TRBV2	NA	TRBD1	TRBJ2-7	13
TGTGCCAGCAGCGTAATCACTGGGGGGAGTGAAAAACTGTTTTTT	CASSVITGGSEKLFF	TRBV9	NA	NA	TRBJ1-4	15
TGTGCCAGCAGCTTGGGGTTTGGGCAGGGCCACAATGAGCAGTTCTTC	CASSLGFGQGHNEQFF	TRBV5-6	NA	NA	TRBJ2-1	16
TGTGCCAGCAGTTACAAACTGTTTTCAACTGAAGCTTTCTTT	CASSYKLFSTEAFF	TRBV6-5	NA	NA	TRBJ1-1	14
TGCGCCAGCAGTGAGCCGACACGCTACGAGCAGTACTTC	CASSEPTRYEQYF	TRBV10-2	NA	NA	TRBJ2-7	13
TGCGCCAGCAGCCAACCGCGACCCGGGACTAGCGGGAAAAGCCACGAGCAGTACTTC	CASSQPRPGTSGKSHEQYF	TRBV4-1	NA	TRBD2	TRBJ2-7	19
TGTGCTAGCAGCTTAGCGGACAGCTACGAGCAGTACTTC	CASSLADSYEQYF	TRBV7-7	NA	NA	TRBJ2-7	13
TGTGCCAGCAGTGACTCGGGACAGCTCTCCTACAATGAGCAGTTCTTC	CASSDSGQLSYNEQFF	TRBV6-4	NA	TRBD1	TRBJ2-1	16
TGTGCCATCAGTGGGTTCCCGGGACTAGCGGGGCCCTACAATGAGCAGTTCTTC	CAISGFPGLAGPYNEQFF	TRBV10-3	NA	TRBD2	TRBJ2-1	18
TGTGCCAGCAGCCCCTCCGGTGGGAGCTCCTACAATGAGCAGTTCTTC	CASSPSGGSSYNEQFF	TRBV7-3	NA	NA	TRBJ2-1	16
TGTGCCAGCAGCTTAGGGGACACTTACGAGCAGTACTTC	CASSLGDTYEQYF	TRBV7-9	few	NA	TRBJ2-7	13
TGTGCCAGCAGCCCCCATGCAGGCGGGGGGCCTTACGAGCAGTACTTC	CASSPHAGGGPYEQYF	TRBV11-2	NA	TRBD2	TRBJ2-7	16
TGTGCCAGCAGTTACTCGAGCAGGGTCTACGAGCAGTACTTC	CASSYSSRVYEQYF	TRBV6-5	NA	NA	TRBJ2-7	14
TGTGCCAGCAGCCCACGACAGGGGCGTAGCTCCTACAATGAGCAGTTCTTC	CASSPRQGRSSYNEQFF	TRBV14	NA	TRBD1	TRBJ2-1	17
TGTGCCAGCAGTTCCCCGGGACAGACAATTTACAATGAGCAGTTCTTC	CASSSPGQTIYNEQFF	TRBV28	once	TRBD1	TRBJ2-1	16
TGTGCCAGCAGTTTTATCGGGACAGGGACCAACGAGCAGTACTTC	CASSFIGTGTNEQYF	TRBV27	NA	TRBD1	TRBJ2-7	15
TGTGCCAGCAGTACCCTTGGGGAGGCCGCTTCCTACGAGCAGTACTTC	CASSTLGEAASYEQYF	TRBV28	NA	NA	TRBJ2-7	16
TGTGCCAGCAGTTTATCGCGCGGGGGGGAGCAGTACTTC	CASSLSRGGEQYF	TRBV27	NA	TRBD2	TRBJ2-5	13
TGTGCCAGCAGCCCTTGGACTCGACCGGATACGCAGTATTTT	CASSPWTRPDTQYF	TRBV9	NA	NA	TRBJ2-3	14
TGTGCCAGCAGTTTAAGCAGGGTGGCTGAGCAGTTCTTC	CASSLSRVAEQFF	TRBV27	NA	NA	TRBJ2-1	13
TGTGCCAGCAGCGCGGGGGGAGGGAACACTGAAGCTTTCTTT	CASSAGGGNTEAFF	TRBV9	NA	NA	TRBJ1-1	14
TGTGCCAGCAGCGAACGAACAGGGGCATACTCCTACGAGCAGTACTTC	CASSERTGAYSYEQYF	TRBV28	NA	TRBD1	TRBJ2-7	16
TGCGCCAGCAGCCAAACGGGACTAGCGGGATCCGGCTACAATGAGCAGTTCTTC	CASSQTGLAGSGYNEQFF	TRBV4-1	NA	TRBD2	TRBJ2-1	18
TGCGCCAGCAGCCGGGACAGGGACCAGCCCCAGCATTTT	CASSRDRDQPQHF	TRBV5-1	NA	TRBD1	TRBJ1-5	13
TGTGCCAGCAGCTTACTTGGGACAGAAAGGAACACTGAAGCTTTCTTT	CASSLLGTERNTEAFF	TRBV7-6	NA	TRBD1	TRBJ1-1	16
TGTGCCGCCGTGATCGAGGGAGGGCTCTACGAGCAGTACTTC	CAAVIEGGLYEQYF	TRBV6-1	NA	TRBD2	TRBJ2-7	14
TGTGCCAGCAGTGAATTAGCGGGAGTCTACGAGCAGTACTTC	CASSELAGVYEQYF	TRBV2	NA	TRBD2	TRBJ2-7	14
TGCAGCGTTGGGAGCAGTAACACCTACGAGCAGTACTTC	CSVGSSNTYEQYF	TRBV29-1	NA	NA	TRBJ2-7	13
TGTGCCAGCTCGGAGGGGACAGTCTTCTCCTACGAGCAGTACTTC	CASSEGTVFSYEQYF	TRBV18	NA	NA	TRBJ2-7	15
TGTGCCAGTAGTGAAGTTCCCGACAGGGGAGGGAATGAGCAGTTCTTC	CASSEVPDRGGNEQFF	TRBV19	NA	NA	TRBJ2-1	16
TGTGCCAGCAGCCTCTCCGGGACAGCATACGAGCAGTACTTC	CASSLSGTAYEQYF	TRBV11-2	NA	TRBD1	TRBJ2-7	14
TGTGCCAGCAGCCCTAGGGACACCCGCTCCTACAATGAGCAGTTCTTC	CASSPRDTRSYNEQFF	TRBV7-9	NA	NA	TRBJ2-1	16
TGTGCCAGCGGCCGCTGGACAGGGGCCCCCACCTTCTATGGCTACACCTTC	CASGRWTGAPTFYGYTF	TRBV28	NA	TRBD1	TRBJ1-2	17
TGTGCCAGCAGCTTAGAGGCCGGGATAAACACCGGGGAGCTGTTTTTT	CASSLEAGINTGELFF	TRBV7-9	NA	NA	TRBJ2-2	16